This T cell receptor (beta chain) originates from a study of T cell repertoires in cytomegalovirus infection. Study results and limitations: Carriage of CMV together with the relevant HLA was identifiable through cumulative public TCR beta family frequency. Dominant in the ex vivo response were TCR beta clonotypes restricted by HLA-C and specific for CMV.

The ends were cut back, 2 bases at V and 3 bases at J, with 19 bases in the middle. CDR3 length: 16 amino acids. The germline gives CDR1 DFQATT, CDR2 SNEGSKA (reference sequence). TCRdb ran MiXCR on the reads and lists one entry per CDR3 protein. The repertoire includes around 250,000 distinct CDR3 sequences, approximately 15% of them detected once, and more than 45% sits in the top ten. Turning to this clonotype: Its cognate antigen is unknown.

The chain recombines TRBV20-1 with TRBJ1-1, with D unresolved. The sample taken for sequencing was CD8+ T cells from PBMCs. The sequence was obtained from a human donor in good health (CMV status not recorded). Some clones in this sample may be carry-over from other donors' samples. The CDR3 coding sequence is TGCAGTGCTAGACAGCCTGAGACCCTTATGGACACTGAAGCTTTCTTT. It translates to CSARQPETLMDTEAFF.